The 21 T cell receptor beta chains listed next were all sequenced from one sample in a study of T cells in Graves' hyperthyroidism and ophthalmopathy. RNA transcripts provided the source from which TCR beta CDR3 regions were amplified. Initially, a first-round RT-PCR of the TCR CDR3 employed the HTBI primer set. A single record per CDR3 protein comes from TCRdb applying MiXCR to the multiplex PCR reads. The repertoire holds hundreds of thousands of distinct CDR3 sequences, less than 30% seen once, with roughly 24% in the top ten. Sequencing used blood. These receptors all stem from a man aged 35 to 55 with Graves' hyperthyroidism that later progressed to Graves' ophthalmopathy.

This clonotype was detected ten times or more. V and J are TRBV18 and TRBJ2-2; no clear D. V lost 3 bases, J lost 3 bases, and 14 bases lay in between. This CDR3 region has 16 residues. Germline V gives CDR1 KGHSH, CDR2 LQKENI. The CDR3 sequence is CASSPVRPHDTGELFF. CDR3 DNA sequence: TGTGCCAGCTCACCGGTCAGGCCCCATGACACCGGGGAGCTGTTTTTT.

This clonotype was seen many times. The V and J genes are TRBV12-5 and TRBJ2-2; D is unclear. The CDR3 has 12 amino acids. Germline lookup yields CDR1 LGHNT and CDR2 FRNRAP. Trimming pared 4 bases from V and 9 bases from J, leaving 9 bases between. The CDR3 sequence: CASGSNGWELFF. CDR3 nucleotide sequence: TGTGCTAGTGGTTCCAACGGTTGGGAGCTGTTTTTT.

This clonotype showed up many times. The V call is TRBV5-1, the J call TRBJ2-7; D uncertain. Trimming stripped 0 bases from V and 3 bases from J, with 10 bases between. The CDR3 has 14 amino acids. From germline, CDR1 is SGHRS and CDR2 YFSETQ. CDR3 in amino acids: CASSLVFRNYEQYF. CDR3 bases: TGCGCCAGCAGCTTGGTGTTCCGGAACTACGAGCAGTACTTC.

This clonotype was recorded many times. This sequence joins TRBV24-1 and TRBJ1-5, with a tentative D call TRBD1 (5 bases). The CDR3 covers 14 residues. Germline CDR1 reads KGHDR; CDR2 reads SFDVKD. Trimming shortened V by 4 bases and J by 6 bases, and 12 bases separated the two germline ends. CDR3 amino acids: CATSEAGIIQPQHF. The DNA of the CDR3 is TGTGCCACCAGTGAGGCAGGGATTATTCAGCCCCAGCATTTT.

This clonotype has a count of ten or more. This sequence joins TRBV6-5 and TRBJ1-1; 9 bases align to TRBD1. CDR1 MNHEY and CDR2 SVGAGI come from the germline V gene. V lost 6 bases, J lost 7 bases, and 9 bases stayed unmatched. The length of the CDR3 is 14 residues. In DNA form, the CDR3 reads TGTGCCAGCAGGGTCACAGGGGGCCTGGGTGAAGCTTTCTTT. It translates to CASRVTGGLGEAFF.

The chain combines TRBV30 with TRBJ1-2, with D uncertain. The CDR3 runs 12 residues. Germline assignment: CDR1 GTSNPN and CDR2 SVGIG (reference sequence). Trimming stripped 2 bases from V and 4 bases from J, with 8 bases between. The CDR3 sequence is CAWSSDLYGYTF. CDR3 in DNA: TGTGCCTGGAGTTCGGACCTCTATGGCTACACCTTC.

This clonotype was counted ten times or more. The chain has TRBV6-1 and TRBJ1-2; weak D call: TRBD1 (5 bases). The CDR3 has 12 amino acids. Trimming removed 1 base from V and 13 bases from J, with 13 bases in between. The germline V gene encodes CDR1 MNHNS and CDR2 SASEGT. For the CDR3, the DNA is TGTGCCAGCAGTGAAGTCCAGGGAACTGGCACCTTC. It specifies CASSEVQGTGTF.

The V call is TRBV7-9, the J call TRBJ1-2; unclear D gene. The CDR3 contains 14 residues. Germline V gene sequence: CDR1 SEHNR, CDR2 FQNEAQ (reference sequence). The ends were cut back, 1 base at V and 0 bases at J, with 6 bases in the middle. CDR3 nucleotides: TGTGCCAGCAGCTTAGTTGCGGCTAACTATGGCTACACCTTC. Protein product: CASSLVAANYGYTF.

This clonotype was found many times. This chain links TRBV4-2 with TRBJ2-5; D might be TRBD2 (5 bases). Per the germline V gene, CDR1 is LGHNA and CDR2 is YNFKEQ. V lost 1 base and J lost 5, with 11 bases in between. The CDR3 is 14 residues long. The CDR3 region is CASSQVRETETQYF. The CDR3 DNA is TGTGCCAGCAGCCAAGTCCGGGAAACGGAGACCCAGTACTTC.

This clonotype was recorded at least ten times. The chain has TRBV6-1 and TRBJ2-7; 8 bases match TRBD1. CDR1 and CDR2 from the germline V gene are MNHNS and SASEGT. J gave up 2 bases and V 8 bases, and 11 bases lay outside the gene matches. This CDR3 is 15 amino acids long. CDR3 protein: CASPSLQGQAYEQYF. CDR3 bases: TGTGCCAGCCCGTCGCTACAGGGACAGGCCTACGAGCAGTACTTC.

The chain combines TRBV6-5 with TRBJ1-2; TRBD1 matches 10 bases. Germline V gives CDR1 MNHEY, CDR2 SVGAGI. The CDR3 sequence is 13 residues long. Unmatched junction bases numbered 5, after V lost 5 bases and J lost 8 bases. The CDR3 bases are TGTGCCAGCAGTAAATCGACAGGGGGCGGCTACACCTTC. Translated, it gives CASSKSTGGGYTF.

The chain has TRBV6-1 and TRBJ2-7; D is undetermined. Per the germline V gene, CDR1 is MNHNS and CDR2 is SASEGT. V was trimmed by 5 bases and J by 5 bases, leaving 10 bases between them. CDR3 length: 12 amino acids. The CDR3 is CASSPPQDEQYF. DNA for the CDR3: TGTGCCAGCAGTCCACCCCAGGACGAGCAGTACTTC.

There are many counts of this clonotype. The rearrangement uses TRBV6-5 and TRBJ2-5; D might be TRBD1 (6 bases). Between the trimmed V and J ends, which lost 7 bases and 2 bases, there was a span of 11 bases. This CDR3 has 13 residues. Germline V lookup: CDR1 MNHEY, CDR2 SVGAGI. CDR3 in DNA: TGTGCCAGCACCCGGACAGTGCAAGAGACCCAGTACTTC. Protein sequence: CASTRTVQETQYF.

In this sample, this clonotype turned up once. The chain's CDR3 is CASSLGMGYRTEAFF. The CDR3 DNA reads TGTGCCAGCAGTTTAGGTATGGGATACCGCACTGAAGCTTTCTTT. The chain links TRBV28 to TRBJ1-1; D is uncertain. Deletions cut 2 bases from V and 4 bases from J, with 14 bases between. Germline V CDR1 and CDR2: MDHEN, SYDVKM. This CDR3 comprises 15 residues. Using reference TRBV28 and TRBJ1-1 for the parts outside the CDR3, the full variable domain is DVKVTQSSRYLVKRTGEKVFLECVQDMDHENMFWYRQDPGLGLRLIYFSYDVKMKEKGDIPEGYSVSREKKERFSLILESASTNQTSMYLCASSLGMGYRTEAFFGQGTRLTVV.

This clonotype was seen only a few times. The genes are TRBV3-1 and TRBJ2-7, with D uncertain. Germline CDR1 reads LGHDT; CDR2 reads YNNKEL (reference sequence). Trimming removed 2 bases from V and 3 bases from J, with 11 bases in between. This CDR3 comprises 14 residues. The CDR3 loop reads CASSQSHGVYEQYF. CDR3 coding DNA: TGTGCCAGCAGCCAAAGCCACGGCGTCTACGAGCAGTACTTC.

In this sample, this clonotype turned up a few times. A much larger clone is a single base away; this may be a read error. CDR3 region: CASSREMAELLPCEQYF. The CDR3 coding sequence is TGTGCCAGCAGCCGCGAGATGGCGGAGCTTCTCCCGTGCGAGCAGTACTTC. The chain has TRBV5-6 and TRBJ2-7; D unclear. The CDR3 spans 17 residues. Germline V gene sequence: CDR1 SGHDT, CDR2 YYEEEE. V lost 4 bases and J 6 bases, leaving 26 bases between the germline ends.

The chain uses TRBV11-2 and TRBJ1-2; no reliable D call. Trimming removed 0 bases from V and 4 bases from J, with 12 bases in between. Looked up from germline, CDR1 is SGHAT and CDR2 is FQNNGV. The CDR3 spans 15 residues. In DNA form, the CDR3 reads TGTGCCAGCAGCTTAGAGGGCGGAGTTCTCTATGGCTACACCTTC. This sequence encodes CASSLEGGVLYGYTF.

There are many counts of this clonotype. This chain joins TRBV30 and TRBJ1-2; D might be TRBD1 (5 bases). The V gene lost 2 bases and the J gene lost 7 bases, with 14 bases spanning the gap. The CDR3 consists of 13 residues. CDR1 and CDR2 (germline): GTSNPN, SVGIG (reference sequence). As DNA, the CDR3 is TGTGCCTGGAGTTTCGCTTGGACAATTGGCTACACCTTC. Its translation: CAWSFAWTIGYTF.

This clonotype was picked up many times. The gene calls are TRBV6-1 and TRBJ1-1; 7 nucleotides align to TRBD1. V gave up 5 bases and J gave up 4 bases; unmatched junction bases: 4. In germline, CDR1 is MNHNS, CDR2 SASEGT. The CDR3 runs 13 residues. The CDR3 coding sequence is TGTGCCAGCAGTCCCCAGGGGGTCACTGAAGCTTTCTTT. Amino acid sequence: CASSPQGVTEAFF.

CDR3 sequence: CASSLVSPRGAVNTEAFF. CDR3 DNA: TGTGCCAGCAGTTTAGTTTCGCCTCGGGGCGCCGTGAACACTGAAGCTTTCTTT. V and J are TRBV28 and TRBJ1-1, with a weak D call TRBD1 (5 bases). Germline V gene sequence: CDR1 MDHEN, CDR2 SYDVKM. The CDR3 is made up of 18 amino acids. Trimming took 2 bases from V and 0 from J, leaving 19 bases between them. The complete variable domain, with remaining parts taken from reference TRBV28 and TRBJ1-1, reads DVKVTQSSRYLVKRTGEKVFLECVQDMDHENMFWYRQDPGLGLRLIYFSYDVKMKEKGDIPEGYSVSREKKERFSLILESASTNQTSMYLCASSLVSPRGAVNTEAFFGQGTRLTVV.

The V call is TRBV29-1, the J call TRBJ2-5; weak D call: TRBD1 (5 bases). The CDR3 extends over 12 amino acids. The germline gives CDR1 SQVTM, CDR2 ANQGSEA. Trimming removed 6 bases from V and 2 bases from J, with 10 bases in between. The CDR3 DNA reads as TGCAGCGTACGACAGAGTCAAGAGACCCAGTACTTC. Its translation: CSVRQSQETQYF.